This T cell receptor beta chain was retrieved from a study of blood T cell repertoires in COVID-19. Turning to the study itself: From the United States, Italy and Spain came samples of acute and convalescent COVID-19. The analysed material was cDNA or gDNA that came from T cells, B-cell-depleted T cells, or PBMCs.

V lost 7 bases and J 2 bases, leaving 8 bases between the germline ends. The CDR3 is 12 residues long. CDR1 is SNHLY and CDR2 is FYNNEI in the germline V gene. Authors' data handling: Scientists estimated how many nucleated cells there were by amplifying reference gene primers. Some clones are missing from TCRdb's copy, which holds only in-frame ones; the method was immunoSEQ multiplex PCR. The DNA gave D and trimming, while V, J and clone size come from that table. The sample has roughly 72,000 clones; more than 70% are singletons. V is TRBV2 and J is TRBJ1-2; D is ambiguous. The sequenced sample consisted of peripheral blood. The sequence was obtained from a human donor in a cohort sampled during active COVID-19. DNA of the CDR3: TGTGCCAGCACCGGGAAGAACTATGGCTACACCTTC. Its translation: CASTGKNYGYTF.